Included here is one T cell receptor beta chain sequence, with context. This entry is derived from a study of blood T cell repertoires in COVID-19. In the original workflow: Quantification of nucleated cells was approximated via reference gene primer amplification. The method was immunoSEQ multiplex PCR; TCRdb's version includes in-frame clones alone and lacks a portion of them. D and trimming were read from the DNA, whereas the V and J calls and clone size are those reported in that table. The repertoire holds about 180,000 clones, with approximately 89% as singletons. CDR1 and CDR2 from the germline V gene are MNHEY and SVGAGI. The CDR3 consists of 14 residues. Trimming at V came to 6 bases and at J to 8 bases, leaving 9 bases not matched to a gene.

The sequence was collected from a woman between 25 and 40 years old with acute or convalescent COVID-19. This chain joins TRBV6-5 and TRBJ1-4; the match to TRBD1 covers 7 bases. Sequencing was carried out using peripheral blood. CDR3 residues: CASSTGARIEKLFF. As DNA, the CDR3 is TGTGCCAGCAGCACAGGGGCAAGAATCGAAAAACTGTTTTTT.